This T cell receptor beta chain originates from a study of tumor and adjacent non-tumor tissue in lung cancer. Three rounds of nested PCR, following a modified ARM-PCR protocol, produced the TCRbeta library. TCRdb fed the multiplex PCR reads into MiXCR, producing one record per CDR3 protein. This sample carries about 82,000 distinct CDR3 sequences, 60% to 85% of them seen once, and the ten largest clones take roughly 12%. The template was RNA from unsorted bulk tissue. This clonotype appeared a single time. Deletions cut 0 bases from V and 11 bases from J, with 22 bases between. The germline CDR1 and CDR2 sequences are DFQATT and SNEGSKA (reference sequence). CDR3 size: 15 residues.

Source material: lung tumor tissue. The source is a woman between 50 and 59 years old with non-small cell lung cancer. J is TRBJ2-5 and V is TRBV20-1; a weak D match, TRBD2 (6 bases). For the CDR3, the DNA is TGCAGTGCTAGAGATGTTTTGAGCGGGCGGGTGGCACAGTACTTC. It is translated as CSARDVLSGRVAQYF.